Each of the 12 T cell receptor beta chains below was sequenced from the same sample in a study of T cells after yellow fever vaccination (dated by TCRdb to 2018 to 2020). Receptors were amplified or captured by 5' RACE. The listed sequencing device is Illumina NovaSeq 6000. TCRdb reworked the public reads: Q25 trimming with fastp, MiXCR clone assembly, productive beta chains retained. Every entry covers one CDR3 protein and lists the most common genes and DNA from its rows. The sample table lists 250,000 or so distinct CDR3 sequences, roughly 3.5% of them with a count of one. The ten largest clones represent approximately 18% of the sample. The treatment or condition label here, explained by the study, means: live attenuated yellow fever vaccine strain. The sequenced sample was PBMCs, obtained 15 days after the yellow fever booster vaccination. These receptors were collected from a man aged 18 to 35 who received the YFV17D yellow fever vaccine.

This clonotype was counted ten times or more. The rearrangement joins TRBV5-1 to TRBJ2-1, with 10 bases that match TRBD2. The junction had 2 bases not matched to a gene; V was cut back by 3 bases and J by 2 bases. The germline gives CDR1 SGHRS, CDR2 YFSETQ. This CDR3 is built from 15 residues. The CDR3, as DNA: TGCGCCAGCAGCTCAACTAGCGGGGCCTACAATGAGCAGTTCTTC. Protein product: CASSSTSGAYNEQFF.

There are many counts of this clonotype. The genes are TRBV6-2 or TRBV6-3 and TRBJ2-1; tentative D call: TRBD2 (5 bases). Trimming shortened V by 6 bases and J by 1 base, and 7 bases separated the two germline ends. Germline-derived CDR1 and CDR2 are MNHEY and SVGEGT. The CDR3 covers 13 residues. This chain's CDR3 is CASSGVSYNEQFF. The CDR3 coding sequence is TGTGCCAGCAGCGGGGTGTCCTACAATGAGCAGTTCTTC.

This clonotype appeared many times. J is TRBJ2-3 and V is TRBV20-1, with 8 bases aligning to TRBD2. J lost 3 bases, V lost 6 bases, and 14 bases had no gene match. The CDR3 length is 16 residues. CDR1 is DFQATT and CDR2 is SNEGSKA in the germline V gene (reference sequence). CDR3 sequence reads: CSAGPHRGGKTDTQYF. Written as DNA, the CDR3 is TGCAGTGCAGGTCCCCACCGGGGGGGGAAGACAGATACGCAGTATTTT.

The table lists this clonotype with many counts. The chain combines TRBV3-1 with TRBJ1-1; 7 bases match TRBD1. This CDR3 is 14 amino acids long. Per the germline V gene, CDR1 is LGHDT and CDR2 is YNNKEL (reference sequence). With 0 bases clipped from V and 7 bases from J, the junction kept 5 bases outside the gene matches. CDR3 DNA: TGTGCCAGCAGCCAAGACAGGGGGTGTTGTGAAGCTTTCTTT. It encodes CASSQDRGCCEAFF.

This clonotype was seen repeatedly, ten times or more. The chain couples TRBV20-1 to TRBJ1-1; D is unclear. V lost 5 bases, J lost 0 bases, and 10 bases lay in between. The germline gives CDR1 DFQATT, CDR2 SNEGSKA (reference sequence). The CDR3 spans 13 residues. The CDR3 spells CSAPGSLNTEAFF. CDR3 bases: TGCAGTGCTCCGGGATCTTTGAACACTGAAGCTTTCTTT.

This clonotype was counted ten times or more. This rearrangement joins TRBV4-1 to TRBJ1-1; a possible D gene is TRBD1 (5 bases). The CDR3 sequence is 18 residues long. Trimming pared 6 bases from V and 3 bases from J, leaving 26 bases between. The germline gives CDR1 MGHRA, CDR2 YSYEKL. The DNA for the CDR3 is TGCGCCAGCAGTACATCCCCGGGATCAGGGCTTTTGGACACTGAAGCTTTCTTT. Protein sequence: CASSTSPGSGLLDTEAFF.

This clonotype was seen ten or more times. The chain is built from TRBV4-3 and TRBJ2-7; 7 bases line up with TRBD1. Germline loops: CDR1 LGHNA, CDR2 YSLEER. The CDR3 totals 18 residues. Trimming took 0 bases from V and 0 from J; bases not matched to a gene: 11. The CDR3 coding sequence is TGCGCCAGCAGCCAAGATGGGTTCCGGGACAGCCACTCCTACGAGCAGTACTTC. Translating gives CASSQDGFRDSHSYEQYF.

This clonotype came up many times. The chain combines TRBV5-1 with TRBJ1-1, with TRBD1 as a possible D gene (5 bases). There are 15 residues in the CDR3. Germline V gene sequence: CDR1 SGHRS, CDR2 YFSETQ. Trimming left V 1 base short and J 1 base short, with 11 bases between. CDR3 nucleotide sequence: TGCGCCAGCAGCTTGTGGGGGGGATCGAACACTGAAGCTTTCTTT. Its translation is CASSLWGGSNTEAFF.

This clonotype was observed a handful of times. This sequence joins TRBV4-1 and TRBJ1-1; 8 bases fit TRBD1. This CDR3 region has 16 residues. Germline lookup yields CDR1 MGHRA and CDR2 YSYEKL. V shed 1 base and J 2 bases; nucleotides not matched to a gene: 6. CDR3 in amino acids: CASSQGYRGGNTEAFF. In DNA, the CDR3 is TGCGCCAGCAGCCAAGGGTACAGGGGGGGTAACACTGAAGCTTTCTTT.

This clonotype was counted at least ten times. The chain is built from TRBV2 and TRBJ1-5, with a possible D match to TRBD1 (5 bases). The germline CDR1 and CDR2 sequences are SNHLY and FYNNEI. This CDR3 region has 13 residues. Trimming stripped 4 bases from V and 8 bases from J, with 12 bases between. The CDR3 is CASSVYLGEPQHF. CDR3 DNA sequence: TGTGCCAGCAGTGTCTACCTAGGGGAGCCCCAGCATTTT.

This clonotype was seen repeatedly, ten times or more. The gene calls are TRBV3-1 and TRBJ2-7; the D call may be TRBD1 or TRBD2 (5 bases each). The CDR3 consists of 14 residues. Germline V gene data show CDR1 as LGHDT and CDR2 as YNNKEL (reference sequence). V lost 1 base, J lost 7 bases, and 14 bases lay in between. The CDR3: CASSQVQGSGEQYV. Written as DNA, the CDR3 is TGTGCCAGCAGCCAAGTGCAGGGTTCGGGGGAGCAGTACGTC.

The chain has TRBV6-5 and TRBJ1-5; perhaps TRBD1 as D (5 bases). Trimming left V 6 bases short and J 10 bases short, with 10 bases between. The CDR3 contains 11 residues. Per the germline V gene, CDR1 is MNHEY and CDR2 is SVGAGI. CDR3 protein: CASRPGSPQHF. CDR3 nucleotides: TGTGCCAGCAGACCAGGGAGTCCCCAGCATTTT.